This T cell receptor (beta chain) derives from a study of cytomegalovirus exposure and HLA in healthy donors. As to this clone: Its specificity is unknown.

The ends lost 6 bases at V and 4 bases at J; junction bases unmatched: 6. The germline V gene encodes CDR1 PRHDT and CDR2 FYEKMQ (reference sequence). This CDR3 comprises 14 residues. PCR used 60 Vbeta primers and 13 Jbeta primers. Sequencing used immunoSEQ multiplex PCR; TCRdb keeps in-frame clones, though not all of them. The table includes some 110,000 clones, 13% to 15% detected once. Notes on the study in general: The study listed approximately 160 cytomegalovirus-associated TCR beta chains.

The chain carries TRBV13 and TRBJ2-3, with 8 bases that match TRBD2. The source of this sequence is a female donor in good health and CMV-seronegative. What was sequenced was PBMCs. CDR3 protein: CASRERGPPDTQYF. Here the CDR3 DNA reads TGTGCCAGCAGAGAGCGGGGGCCGCCAGATACGCAGTATTTT. Supplemented by reference TRBV13 and TRBJ2-3, the full variable domain reads AAGVIQSPRHLIKEKRETATLKCYPIPRHDTVYWYQQGPGQDPQFLISFYEKMQSDKGSIPDRFSAQQFSDYHSELNMSSLELGDSALYFCASRERGPPDTQYFGPGTRLTVL.